Listed here are 25 T cell receptor beta chains from one sample, sequenced in a study of cytomegalovirus exposure and HLA in healthy donors. The PCR was carried out with 60 Vbeta primers and 13 Jbeta primers. The assay was immunoSEQ multiplex PCR, and TCRdb's table has in-frame clones only and misses some. Its clone listing holds 100,000 to 150,000 clones. Sequenced: PBMCs. All receptors derive from a man aged 25 to 40 in good health and CMV-seronegative.

V gene TRBV28 combines with J gene TRBJ1-1; the D is unclear. Germline values: CDR1 MDHEN, CDR2 SYDVKM. The V end was cut by 3 bases, the J end by 1 base, with 12 bases between. The length of the CDR3 is 15 residues. The CDR3 coding sequence is TGTGCCAGCAGTTTGAGGACTCCCGAGAACACTGAAGCTTTCTTT. Amino acid sequence: CASSLRTPENTEAFF.

The chain employs TRBV19 and TRBJ2-7, with TRBD2 identical over 10 bases. The ends lost 1 base at V and 2 bases at J; junction bases unmatched: 11. This CDR3 spans 18 amino acids. Germline values: CDR1 LNHDA, CDR2 SQIVND (reference sequence). The CDR3 here is CASSIGRASGSNTYEQYF. In DNA, the CDR3 is TGTGCCAGTAGTATAGGCAGGGCTAGCGGGAGTAACACCTACGAGCAGTACTTC.

V usage is TRBV15 and J usage is TRBJ2-1, with 8 positions matching TRBD1. This CDR3 comprises 16 residues. Unmatched junction bases numbered 11, after V lost 5 bases and J lost 5 bases. Germline V CDR1 and CDR2: LNHNV, YYDKDF (reference sequence). CDR3 protein: CATSRRGRGSHNEQFF. The CDR3 DNA is TGTGCCACCAGCCGCAGGGGGCGCGGGTCCCACAATGAGCAGTTCTTC.

The CDR3 reads CASRINRDYGYTF. DNA for the CDR3: TGTGCCAGCAGGATTAACAGAGACTATGGCTACACCTTC. This sequence joins TRBV6-1 and TRBJ1-2; D not certain. Germline V gene sequence: CDR1 MNHNS, CDR2 SASEGT. This CDR3 is built from 13 residues. Deletions cut 6 bases from V and 3 bases from J, with 11 bases between.

The rearrangement links TRBV13 to TRBJ2-1, with TRBD2 matching 12 bases. V was clipped by 5 bases and J by 7 bases; unmatched bases: 9. CDR1 PRHDT and CDR2 FYEKMQ come from the germline V gene (reference sequence). The CDR3 covers 16 residues. Here the CDR3 DNA reads TGTGCCAGCAGCCCGAGGACTAGCGGGAATAAAAATGAGCAGTTCTTC. This gives the protein CASSPRTSGNKNEQFF.

In the case of this clone: No conserved phenylalanine or tryptophan is present at the end of the CDR3, so a read error is the likely explanation. The chain recombines TRBV6-5 with TRBJ1-6; D may be TRBD1 (6 bases). V was pared by 10 bases and J by 11 bases, with 21 bases between. This CDR3 contains 14 residues. Germline V gives CDR1 MNHEY, CDR2 SVGAGI. The DNA of the CDR3 is TGTGCCACCAAACAGGGATCAGCTTGGCCACCCCTCCACCTT. This translates into CATKQGSAWPPLHL.

The CDR3 loop is CASSLRDSYYGYTF. The CDR3 bases are TGTGCCAGCAGCCTCCGGGACAGCTACTATGGCTACACCTTC. This chain joins TRBV5-4 and TRBJ1-2; 7 nucleotides match TRBD1. The CDR3 has 14 amino acids. From germline, CDR1 is SGHNT and CDR2 YYREEE (reference sequence). V dropped 4 bases and J dropped 3; count of bases not matched to a gene: 6.

V usage is TRBV7-8 and J usage is TRBJ2-5; 9 bases match TRBD2. Germline assignment: CDR1 SGHVS and CDR2 FQNEAQ. Trimming removed 3 bases from V and 0 bases from J; junction bases left unmatched: 2. The CDR3 totals 15 residues. The CDR3 nucleotides are TGTGCCAGCAGCTTGGCGGGGGGGTACCAAGAGACCCAGTACTTC. Translating gives CASSLAGGYQETQYF.

J is TRBJ2-5 and V is TRBV29-1, with D possibly TRBD1 on 5 matching bases. The J call is uncertain, as TRBJ2-7 better fits the DNA end. Germline CDR1 is SQVTM and CDR2 is ANQGSEA. This CDR3 has 13 amino acids. Here the CDR3 DNA reads TGCAGCGTCGCCCCGACAGACTCCTACGAGCAGTACTTC. As protein: CSVAPTDSYEQYF.

The genes are TRBV5-1 and TRBJ2-3; D may be TRBD1 (5 bases). The V and J ends lost 2 bases and 6 bases respectively, with 7 bases between them. The CDR3 spans 12 residues. Germline V lookup: CDR1 SGHRS, CDR2 YFSETQ. CDR3 loop: CASSFRQDTQYF. The CDR3 region has the DNA TGCGCCAGCAGCTTCCGACAGGATACGCAGTATTTT.

The chain carries TRBV28 and TRBJ1-1, with a possible D match to TRBD1 (6 bases). This CDR3 is built from 12 residues. Germline values: CDR1 MDHEN, CDR2 SYDVKM. The CDR3 coding sequence is TGTTCCACTGGGGGCTCGAACACTGAAGCTTTCTTT. It encodes CSTGGSNTEAFF.

This chain connects TRBV27 to TRBJ2-1; 7 positions agree with TRBD2. The CDR3 sequence is 15 residues long. Losses at the gene ends were 2 bases for V and 4 bases for J; bases not matched to a gene: 5. The germline V gene has CDR1 MNHEY and CDR2 SMNVEV (reference sequence). This CDR3 is CASSLSASGYNEQFF. In nucleotides, the CDR3 is TGTGCCAGCAGTTTAAGTGCTAGCGGATACAATGAGCAGTTCTTC.

The chain uses TRBV6-6 and TRBJ2-5; 10 bases agree with TRBD1. V trimming: 4 bases; J trimming: 2 bases; junction bases outside the gene matches: 4. The CDR3 is 15 amino acids. Germline values: CDR1 MNHNY, CDR2 SVGAGI (reference sequence). The CDR3 DNA sequence: TGTGCCAGCAGTTTTGGGACAGGGGAACAAGAGACCCAGTACTTC. Translating it yields CASSFGTGEQETQYF.

This rearrangement joins TRBV7-9 to TRBJ2-5; 9 bases are shared with TRBD1. The CDR3 has 16 residues. The junction had 12 bases not matched to a gene; V was cut back by 5 bases and J by 5 bases. Germline lookup yields CDR1 SEHNR and CDR2 FQNEAQ (reference sequence). CDR3 residues: CASSRIQGANSETQYF. The CDR3 coding sequence is TGTGCCAGCAGCCGCATACAGGGGGCAAATAGTGAGACCCAGTACTTC.

The chain links TRBV29-1 to TRBJ1-1, with TRBD1 as a possible D gene (6 bases). There are 14 residues in the CDR3. Between the trimmed V and J ends, which lost 7 bases and 3 bases, there was a span of 18 bases. Germline assignment: CDR1 SQVTM and CDR2 ANQGSEA. The CDR3 protein is CSEASLRGDTEAFF. The CDR3 bases are TGCAGCGAAGCTAGTCTCAGGGGCGACACTGAAGCTTTCTTT.

The gene calls are TRBV28 and TRBJ2-7; 11 bases fit TRBD2. J lost 4 bases, V lost 4 bases, and 6 bases had no gene match. Per germline, CDR1 MDHEN and CDR2 SYDVKM. The CDR3 is 15 amino acids. Written as DNA, the CDR3 is TGTGCCAGCAGTTGGGGGACTAGCGGAACTTACGAGCAGTACTTC. Its protein is CASSWGTSGTYEQYF.

The chain couples TRBV7-2 to TRBJ2-1, with TRBD2 matching over 14 bases. The CDR3 consists of 17 residues. V dropped 3 bases and J dropped 9; count of bases not matched to a gene: 10. The V gene's germline CDR1 is SGHTA and CDR2 FQGNSA. In DNA, the CDR3 is TGTGCCAGCAGCTTCACCGCGGGACTAGCGGGAGCCGGTGAGCAGTTCTTC. Translating it yields CASSFTAGLAGAGEQFF.

This chain links TRBV5-1 with TRBJ2-3, with TRBD2 matching 9 bases. The CDR3 has 16 amino acids. The trim removed 1 base at V and 3 bases at J, leaving 6 bases unmatched. CDR1 is SGHRS and CDR2 is YFSETQ in the germline V gene. CDR3: CASSLRLAGLTDTQYF. The CDR3 DNA reads as TGCGCCAGCAGCTTGCGGCTAGCGGGGCTAACAGATACGCAGTATTTT.

The J gene is TRBJ2-3, the V gene TRBV19; D is undetermined. Between the trimmed V and J ends, which lost 7 bases and 0 bases, there was a span of 8 bases. Germline-derived CDR1 and CDR2 are LNHDA and SQIVND (reference sequence). CDR3 length equals 13 residues. The CDR3 spells CASMSQSTDTQYF. DNA of the CDR3: TGTGCCAGTATGTCGCAGAGCACAGATACGCAGTATTTT.

The chain employs TRBV15 and TRBJ2-1; 9 bases are shared with TRBD1. The junction had 11 bases not matched to a gene; V was cut back by 0 bases and J by 5 bases. The germline CDR1 and CDR2 sequences are LNHNV and YYDKDF (reference sequence). The CDR3 totals 18 residues. The CDR3 here is CATSRDLAGQGRNNEQFF. The CDR3 coding sequence is TGTGCCACCAGCAGAGATCTCGCTGGACAGGGGCGAAACAATGAGCAGTTCTTC.

The chain recombines TRBV23-1 with TRBJ2-7; D is unclear. TRBV23-1 is labeled an ORF, and its function is uncertain. V gave up 4 bases and J gave up 3 bases, with 13 bases separating them. The CDR3 loop spans 14 amino acids. CDR3 residues: CASSPLRAFYEQYF. The CDR3 DNA reads TGCGCCAGCAGTCCACTCCGTGCCTTCTACGAGCAGTACTTC.

The chain uses TRBV6-6 and TRBJ2-7; possibly TRBD1 for D (6 bases). The CDR3 sequence is 14 residues long. Germline values: CDR1 MNHNY, CDR2 SVGAGI (reference sequence). V was pared by 8 bases and J by 5 bases, with 19 bases between. CDR3 sequence (DNA): TGTGCCAGCGCGGTCGATTCCAGGGGCCACGAGCAGTACTTC. Translated, it gives CASAVDSRGHEQYF.

The rearrangement joins TRBV10-3 to TRBJ2-7; 8 bases align to TRBD1. V shed 10 bases and J 2 bases; nucleotides not matched to a gene: 13. Germline V CDR1 and CDR2: ENHRY, SYGVKD. The CDR3 length is 15 residues. CDR3 sequence (DNA): TGTGCCACCCTCGGAAGGACAGGGCTTACCTACGAGCAGTACTTC. This codes for CATLGRTGLTYEQYF.

The gene calls are TRBV28 and TRBJ1-4, with D possibly matching TRBD1 (5 bases). CDR3 length: 17 amino acids. The germline gives CDR1 MDHEN, CDR2 SYDVKM. V dropped 8 bases and J dropped 0 bases, with 19 bases sitting between them. The chain's CDR3 is CASGTAGPVSTNEKLFF. The CDR3 nucleotides read TGTGCCAGCGGTACGGCAGGGCCGGTTTCAACTAATGAAAAACTGTTTTTT.

V usage is TRBV30 and J usage is TRBJ2-3; D possibly corresponds to TRBD1 (5 bases). Germline V gene lookup returns CDR1 GTSNPN and CDR2 SVGIG (reference sequence). There are 14 residues in the CDR3. V gave up 7 bases and J gave up 2 bases, with 16 bases separating them. The CDR3 region is CASGQGVYTDTQYF. The CDR3 DNA reads TGTGCCTCAGGGCAGGGCGTTTACACAGATACGCAGTATTTT.